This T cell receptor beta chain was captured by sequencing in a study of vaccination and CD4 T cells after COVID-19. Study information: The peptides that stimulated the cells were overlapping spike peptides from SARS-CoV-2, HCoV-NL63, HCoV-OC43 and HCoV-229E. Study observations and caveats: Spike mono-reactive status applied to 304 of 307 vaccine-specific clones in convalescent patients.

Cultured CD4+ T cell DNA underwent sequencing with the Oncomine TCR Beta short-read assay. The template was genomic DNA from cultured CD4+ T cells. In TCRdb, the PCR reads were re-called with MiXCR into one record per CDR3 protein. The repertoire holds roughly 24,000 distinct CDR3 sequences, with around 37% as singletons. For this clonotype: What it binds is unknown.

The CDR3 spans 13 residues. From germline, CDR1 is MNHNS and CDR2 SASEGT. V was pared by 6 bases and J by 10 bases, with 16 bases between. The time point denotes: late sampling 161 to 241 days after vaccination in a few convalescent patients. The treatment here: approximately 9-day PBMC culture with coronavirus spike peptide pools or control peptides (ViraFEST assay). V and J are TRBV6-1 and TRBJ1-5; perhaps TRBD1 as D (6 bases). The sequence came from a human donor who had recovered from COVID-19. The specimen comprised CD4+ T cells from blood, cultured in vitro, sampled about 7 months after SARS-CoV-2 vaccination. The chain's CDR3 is CASSQGQPQPQHF. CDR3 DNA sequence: TGTGCCAGCAGCCAAGGACAGCCCCAACCCCAGCATTTT.